Sequencing of this TCR beta chain was carried out in a study of response to subunit inactivated influenza vaccine. Study-level findings and limits: Authors suggested seasonal influenza vaccinations each recruit few new T cells.

Looked up from germline, CDR1 is LNHDA and CDR2 is SQIVND (reference sequence). CDR3 length: 16 amino acids. V shed 5 bases, J shed 0 bases, and the junction held 8 bases outside the gene matches. This clonotype was seen only a few times. Antigen unknown. MiXCR, run by TCRdb on the RT-PCR reads, gives a single entry per CDR3 protein. The repertoire includes 450,000 to 700,000 distinct CDR3 sequences, around 15% of them detected once, and 11% sits in the top ten. Source: PBMCs from blood, taken about 13 days after vaccination. This sequence was found in a man in his fifties who received an inactivated influenza vaccine. The J gene is TRBJ2-3, the V gene TRBV19, with 7 bases fitting TRBD1. CDR3 loop: CASSPDREKSTDTQYF. CDR3 in DNA: TGTGCCAGTAGTCCCGACAGGGAGAAGAGCACAGATACGCAGTATTTT.